This T cell receptor beta chain was sequenced in a study of cytomegalovirus exposure and HLA in healthy donors. Study-level background: Early released data had around 88 million unique TCRs, all coming from HLA-typed donors. Study-wide findings and caveats: Overall, roughly 150 TCR beta chains were annotated as cytomegalovirus-associated. Productive rates of about 90% or about 30% were seen for most TCR beta V segments in an earlier analysis.

CDR1 and CDR2 (germline): KGHSH, LQKENI. There are 15 residues in the CDR3. Trimming removed 4 bases from V and 3 bases from J, with 15 bases in between. 13 Jbeta primers and 60 Vbeta primers were used for the PCR. Data came from immunoSEQ multiplex PCR; TCRdb stores just in-frame clones and leaves some out. The top ten hold around 2.5% of the sample, which has roughly 150,000 clones, 82% seen once. A note on this clone: Its target is not known.

The rearrangement uses TRBV18 and TRBJ2-5; D is undetermined. The receptor was derived from a male donor in good health and CMV-seronegative. Sample: PBMCs. The CDR3 nucleotides read TGTGCCAGCTCACTAGACATCGCCATTAAAGAGACCCAGTACTTC. Protein: CASSLDIAIKETQYF.